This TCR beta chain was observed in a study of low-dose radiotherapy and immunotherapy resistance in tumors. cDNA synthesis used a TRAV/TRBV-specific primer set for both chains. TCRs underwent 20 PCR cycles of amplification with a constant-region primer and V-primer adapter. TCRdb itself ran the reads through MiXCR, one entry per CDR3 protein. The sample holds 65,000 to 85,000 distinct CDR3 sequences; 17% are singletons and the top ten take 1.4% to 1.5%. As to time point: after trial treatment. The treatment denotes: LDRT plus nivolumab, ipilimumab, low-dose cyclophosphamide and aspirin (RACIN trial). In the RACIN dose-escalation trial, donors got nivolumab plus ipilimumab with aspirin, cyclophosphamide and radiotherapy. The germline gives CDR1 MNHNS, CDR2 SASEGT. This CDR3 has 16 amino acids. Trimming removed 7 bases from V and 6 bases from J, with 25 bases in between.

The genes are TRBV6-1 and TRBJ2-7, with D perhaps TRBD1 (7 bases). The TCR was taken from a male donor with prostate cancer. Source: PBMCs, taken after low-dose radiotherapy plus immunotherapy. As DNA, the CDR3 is TGTGCCAGCAAACCAGGAAAGGAGGGGGCCTCAAGCGAGCAGTACTTC. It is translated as CASKPGKEGASSEQYF.